These 21 T cell receptor beta chains came from one sample sequenced in a study of T-cell reconstitution after alpha-beta-depleted transplantation in children. Library preparation (for TCRbeta) was performed with unique molecular identifiers. TCRdb re-derived calls from the PCR reads in MiXCR, one entry per CDR3 protein. The sample records 90,000 to 100,000 distinct CDR3 sequences, 23% being singletons. Specimen: PBMCs, collected before TCRalphabeta/CD19-depleted stem cell transplant. These receptors originate from a boy aged 2 to 10 with acute lymphoblastic leukemia, due to receive a stem cell transplant.

The chain recombines TRBV20-1 with TRBJ2-2; D perhaps matches TRBD2 (5 bases). Germline CDR1 and CDR2: DFQATT and SNEGSKA (reference sequence). Deletions cut 3 bases from V and 6 bases from J, with 14 bases between. The CDR3 covers 14 residues. Here the CDR3 DNA reads TGCAGTGCTAGTGAGGGAGAGGTCTCCGGGGAGCTGTTTTTT. It specifies CSASEGEVSGELFF.

The rearrangement links TRBV5-1 to TRBJ2-1; no clear D. Germline V lookup: CDR1 SGHRS, CDR2 YFSETQ. The CDR3 spans 14 residues. V was clipped by 0 bases and J by 9 bases, with 13 bases between them. CDR3 protein: CASSLGQEMGEQFF. The CDR3 DNA reads TGCGCCAGCAGCTTGGGGCAGGAGATGGGTGAGCAGTTCTTC.

This clonotype was recorded a few times. This rearrangement joins TRBV6-6 to TRBJ1-1; D may be TRBD1 (6 bases). The CDR3 covers 13 residues. Germline CDR1 is MNHNY and CDR2 is SVGAGI (reference sequence). Between the trimmed V and J ends, which lost 7 bases and 6 bases, there was a span of 15 bases. The CDR3: CASILQGWAEAFF. CDR3 DNA: TGTGCCAGCATCCTACAGGGATGGGCTGAAGCTTTCTTT.

This rearrangement joins TRBV12-3 or TRBV12-4 to TRBJ2-7; no definite D call. The CDR3 spans 11 residues. V lost 5 bases, J lost 5 bases, and 7 bases lay in between. The DNA for the CDR3 is TGTGCCAGCAGTCTCTTGCACGAGCAGTACTTC. It yields the protein CASSLLHEQYF.

Ten or more counts support this clonotype. This chain joins TRBV7-3 and TRBJ2-1; possible D gene TRBD2, 5 bases. The CDR3 covers 15 residues. In germline, CDR1 is SGHTA, CDR2 FQGTGA. V was trimmed by 5 bases and J by 1 base, leaving 12 bases between them. This chain's CDR3 is CASSKSGGSYNEQFF. CDR3 in DNA: TGTGCCAGCAGCAAGAGCGGAGGATCCTACAATGAGCAGTTCTTC.

V is TRBV6-2 or TRBV6-3 and J is TRBJ2-6, with TRBD1 matching over 7 bases. There are 16 residues in the CDR3. V shed 2 bases, J shed 2 bases, and the junction held 3 bases outside the gene matches. Germline-derived CDR1 and CDR2 are MNHEY and SVGEGT. CDR3 protein: CASSYGTATGANVLTF. CDR3 bases: TGTGCCAGCAGTTACGGGACAGCCACTGGGGCCAACGTCCTGACTTTC.

This chain uses TRBV28 with TRBJ1-5; 8 nucleotides match TRBD1. Trimming removed 5 bases from V and 2 bases from J; junction bases left unmatched: 8. The CDR3 is made up of 16 amino acids. The germline V gene has CDR1 MDHEN and CDR2 SYDVKM. CDR3 in amino acids: CASSTLTGAGNQPQHF. The CDR3 nucleotides read TGTGCCAGCAGTACCTTGACAGGGGCGGGCAATCAGCCCCAGCATTTT. Using reference TRBV28 and TRBJ1-5 for the parts outside the CDR3, the full variable domain is DVKVTQSSRYLVKRTGEKVFLECVQDMDHENMFWYRQDPGLGLRLIYFSYDVKMKEKGDIPEGYSVSREKKERFSLILESASTNQTSMYLCASSTLTGAGNQPQHFGDGTRLSIL.

The V and J genes are TRBV6-4 and TRBJ2-3, with 7 bases that match TRBD2. J lost 1 base, V lost 5 bases, and 3 bases had no gene match. Germline values: CDR1 MRHNA, CDR2 SNTAGT. The CDR3 is made up of 14 amino acids. The CDR3 coding sequence is TGTGCCAGCAGTTCTAGCGGAGGCACAGATACGCAGTATTTT. Protein product: CASSSSGGTDTQYF.

This clonotype was seen a few times. V and J are TRBV28 and TRBJ2-1, with a weak D call TRBD2 (6 bases). With 8 bases removed from V and 5 bases from J, the gap between germline ends came to 16 bases. CDR3 length: 14 residues. Germline CDR1 reads MDHEN; CDR2 reads SYDVKM. The CDR3 bases are TGTGCCAGCGTTGGGGACTCCTTTAACAATGAGCAGTTCTTC. Translating gives CASVGDSFNNEQFF.

This clonotype was counted once. The chain links TRBV13 to TRBJ1-1; no reliable D call. Trimming pared 4 bases from V and 1 base from J, leaving 7 bases between. This CDR3 region has 13 residues. Germline V gene sequence: CDR1 PRHDT, CDR2 FYEKMQ (reference sequence). This CDR3 is CASSYRQNTEAFF. CDR3 nucleotides: TGTGCCAGCAGCTACAGACAGAACACTGAAGCTTTCTTT. The complete variable domain, with remaining parts taken from reference TRBV13 and TRBJ1-1, reads AAGVIQSPRHLIKEKRETATLKCYPIPRHDTVYWYQQGPGQDPQFLISFYEKMQSDKGSIPDRFSAQQFSDYHSELNMSSLELGDSALYFCASSYRQNTEAFFGQGTRLTVV.

The V gene is TRBV2, the J gene TRBJ1-6, with D maybe TRBD1 (6 bases). The V gene's germline CDR1 is SNHLY and CDR2 FYNNEI. Between the trimmed V and J ends, which lost 8 bases and 7 bases, there was a span of 18 bases. This CDR3 spans 15 amino acids. The CDR3 loop reads CASAPILTGNSPLHF. DNA for the CDR3: TGTGCCAGCGCCCCTATACTTACAGGGAATTCACCCCTCCACTTT.

The V gene is TRBV7-8, the J gene TRBJ1-5, with D unclear. Trimming cost V 4 bases and J 2 bases, with 9 bases left between them. This CDR3 spans 14 amino acids. Per germline, CDR1 SGHVS and CDR2 FQNEAQ. CDR3: CASSSDNRNQPQHF. CDR3 DNA sequence: TGTGCCAGCAGCTCAGACAATCGCAATCAGCCCCAGCATTTT.

This clonotype was seen a few times. The chain combines TRBV7-2 with TRBJ2-3, with a possible D match to TRBD2 (6 bases). The germline CDR1 and CDR2 sequences are SGHTA and FQGNSA. V was pared by 1 base and J by 5 bases, with 19 bases between. This CDR3 is built from 17 residues. The CDR3 bases are TGTGCCAGCAGCTTAGTATTCCGCGGGAAGGGTGTAGATACGCAGTATTTT. Its translation is CASSLVFRGKGVDTQYF.

As DNA, the CDR3 is TGCGCCAGCAGCCTTAGGACTAGCGGAGTCCCAGATACGCAGTATTTT. It specifies CASSLRTSGVPDTQYF. This sequence joins TRBV4-1 and TRBJ2-3, with 10 bases fitting TRBD2. Germline CDR1 is MGHRA and CDR2 is YSYEKL. This CDR3 has 16 amino acids. V lost 4 bases and J lost 4; bases outside the gene matches: 8.

This clonotype turned up a few times. The chain couples TRBV5-5 to TRBJ2-3, with D possibly being TRBD1 (6 bases). The ends were cut back, 5 bases at V and 3 bases at J, with 10 bases in the middle. The CDR3 extends over 13 amino acids. The germline V gene has CDR1 SGHKS and CDR2 YYEKEE (reference sequence). The CDR3, as DNA: TGTGCCAGCAGATTCAGGGGAACAGATACGCAGTATTTT. This sequence encodes CASRFRGTDTQYF.

The chain links TRBV10-2 to TRBJ2-5, with D hard to call. In germline, CDR1 is WSHSY, CDR2 SAAADI. The V gene lost 2 bases and the J gene lost 2 bases, with 6 bases spanning the gap. The CDR3 has 13 amino acids. CDR3 nucleotide sequence: TGCGCCAGCAGTGAGCACCAACAAGAGACCCAGTACTTC. This encodes CASSEHQQETQYF.

The rearrangement links TRBV5-1 to TRBJ2-1; 11 bases fit TRBD2. CDR1 is SGHRS and CDR2 is YFSETQ in the germline V gene. V lost 0 bases and J lost 2; bases outside the gene matches: 4. CDR3 size: 17 residues. This CDR3 is CASSLVSGGAPYNEQFF. Written as DNA, the CDR3 is TGCGCCAGCAGCTTGGTTAGCGGGGGGGCCCCCTACAATGAGCAGTTCTTC.

The table lists this clonotype with many counts. The V and J genes are TRBV5-5 and TRBJ1-5, with D perhaps matching TRBD1 (6 bases). The CDR3 length is 15 residues. V dropped 1 base and J dropped 5 bases, with 13 bases sitting between them. Germline CDR1 reads SGHKS; CDR2 reads YYEKEE (reference sequence). The CDR3 DNA sequence: TGTGCCAGCAGCTTGCTGGGGGACACCTATCAGCCCCAGCATTTT. Translation gives CASSLLGDTYQPQHF.

This clonotype showed up just a few times. The rearrangement links TRBV20-1 to TRBJ2-3; TRBD2 is a possible D gene (6 bases). The CDR3 contains 15 residues. Looked up from germline, CDR1 is DFQATT and CDR2 is SNEGSKA (reference sequence). Trimming took off 0 bases at V and 2 bases at J, with 12 bases between the two ends. The CDR3 here is CSARDPRGITDTQYF. CDR3 in DNA: TGCAGTGCTAGAGATCCTCGGGGGATCACAGATACGCAGTATTTT.

The table lists this clonotype with a count of one. The chain carries TRBV28 and TRBJ1-5; D is undetermined. Germline V gene sequence: CDR1 MDHEN, CDR2 SYDVKM. The length of the CDR3 is 14 residues. The V gene lost 5 bases and the J gene lost 3 bases, with 11 bases spanning the gap. CDR3 sequence (DNA): TGTGCCAGCAGTCCCGCGGGCTCCAATCAGCCCCAGCATTTT. This translates into CASSPAGSNQPQHF.

The rearrangement joins TRBV11-3 to TRBJ2-1; possible D gene TRBD2, 6 bases. Germline V gene sequence: CDR1 SGHNT, CDR2 YENEEA. The CDR3 is 16 residues long. V was cut by 1 base and J by 0 bases, with 10 bases left in between. The CDR3 loop reads CASSLAGGNSYNEQFF. CDR3 DNA: TGTGCCAGCAGCTTAGCCGGCGGGAACTCCTACAATGAGCAGTTCTTC.